This T cell receptor beta chain derives from a study of spatial heterogeneity in lung cancer. Background on the study: Beta-chain sequences consistently outnumbered alpha-chain sequences in detection. Each distinct TCR and UMI combination averaged more than ten appearances in raw reads. Overall study findings and caveats: Resection saw ubiquitous expanded tumor TCRs appear in blood more than follow-up did.

CDR3 size: 16 residues. Germline V gives CDR1 SGHTA, CDR2 FQGNSA. V was cut by 4 bases and J by 1 base, with 16 bases left in between. The time point denotes: sample taken at primary tumor resection. Extraction of whole RNA from tumor, nontumor lung or frozen PBMC preceded unsorted sequencing. The donor group consisted of 55 to 85 patients who had untreated, early-stage non-small cell lung cancer. A word on this clonotype: The antigen remains undetermined.

Using its own MiXCR run on the 5' RACE reads, TCRdb lists one record per CDR3 protein. This sample has more than 30,000 distinct CDR3 sequences, with less than 5.5% found just once. The source of this sequence is a female donor with early-stage non-small cell lung cancer. The source was PBMCs, collected at surgery. The chain joins TRBV7-2 to TRBJ2-5; D is perhaps TRBD1 (6 bases). DNA of the CDR3: TGTGCCAGCAGCTCCCCCCAGGGGCTTTCCCAAGAGACCCAGTACTTC. Protein product: CASSSPQGLSQETQYF.